This T cell receptor (beta chain) was obtained from a study of cytomegalovirus exposure and HLA in healthy donors. PCR primers comprised 60 Vbeta and 13 Jbeta primers. The data were produced by immunoSEQ multiplex PCR, yet TCRdb's version contains in-frame clones alone and is incomplete. The sample holds about 100,000 clones, roughly three quarters seen once. The CDR3 is made up of 15 amino acids. Trimming stripped 6 bases from V and 7 bases from J, with 21 bases between. Germline V gene lookup returns CDR1 MDHEN and CDR2 SYDVKM. Each of the donors was a healthy bone marrow donor. Sequencing was performed on PBMCs. The gene calls are TRBV28 and TRBJ1-2, with D perhaps TRBD1 (5 bases). This TCR derives from a woman aged 55-69 years in good health and CMV-seropositive. CDR3 sequence reads: CASSPLVGGSGGYTF. The CDR3 coding sequence is TGTGCCAGCAGCCCCCTGGTGGGGGGGTCGGGTGGCTACACCTTC.